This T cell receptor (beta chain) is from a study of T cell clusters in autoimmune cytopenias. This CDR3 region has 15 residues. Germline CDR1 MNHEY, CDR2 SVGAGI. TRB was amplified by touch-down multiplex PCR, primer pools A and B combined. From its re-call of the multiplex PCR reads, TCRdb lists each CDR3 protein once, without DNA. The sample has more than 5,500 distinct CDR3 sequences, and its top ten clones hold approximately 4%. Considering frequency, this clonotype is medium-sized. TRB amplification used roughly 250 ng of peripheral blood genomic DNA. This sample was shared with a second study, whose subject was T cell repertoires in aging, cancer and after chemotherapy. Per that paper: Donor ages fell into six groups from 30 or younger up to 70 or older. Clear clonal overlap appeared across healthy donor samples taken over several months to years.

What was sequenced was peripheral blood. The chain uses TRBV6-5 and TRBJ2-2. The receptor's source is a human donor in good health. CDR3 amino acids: CASSYKGFNTGELFF.